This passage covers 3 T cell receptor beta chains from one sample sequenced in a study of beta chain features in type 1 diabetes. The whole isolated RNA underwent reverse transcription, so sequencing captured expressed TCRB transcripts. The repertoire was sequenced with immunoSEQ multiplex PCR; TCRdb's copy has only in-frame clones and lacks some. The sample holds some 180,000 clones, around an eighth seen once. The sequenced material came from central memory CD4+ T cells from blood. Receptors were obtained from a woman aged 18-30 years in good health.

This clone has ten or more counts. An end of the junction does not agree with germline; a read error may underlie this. The CDR3, as DNA: TGTGCCAGCAGCACCACAGGGGTCTACGATGAGCAGTTCTTC. Translating it yields CASSTTGVYDEQFF. The rearrangement links TRBV9 to TRBJ2-1; TRBD1 matches 7 bases. CDR3 length: 14 amino acids. Per the germline V gene, CDR1 is SGDLS and CDR2 is YYNGEE.

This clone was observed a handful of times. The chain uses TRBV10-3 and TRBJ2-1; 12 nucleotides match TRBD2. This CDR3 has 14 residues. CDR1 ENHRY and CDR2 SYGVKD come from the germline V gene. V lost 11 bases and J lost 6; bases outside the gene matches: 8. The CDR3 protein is CASRLAGARNEQFF. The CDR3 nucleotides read TGTGCCTCTAGACTAGCGGGAGCTCGCAATGAGCAGTTCTTC.

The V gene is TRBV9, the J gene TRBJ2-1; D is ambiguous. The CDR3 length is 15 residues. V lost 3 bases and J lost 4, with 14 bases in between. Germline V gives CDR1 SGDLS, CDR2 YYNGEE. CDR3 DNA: TGTGCCAGCAGCGCCCCACCCCCGCGATACAATGAGCAGTTCTTC. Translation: CASSAPPPRYNEQFF. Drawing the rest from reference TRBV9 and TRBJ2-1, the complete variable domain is DSGVTQTPKHLITATGQRVTLRCSPRSGDLSVYWYQQSLDQGLQFLIQYYNGEERAKGNILERFSAQQFPDLHSELNLSSLELGDSALYFCASSAPPPRYNEQFFGPGTRLTVL.